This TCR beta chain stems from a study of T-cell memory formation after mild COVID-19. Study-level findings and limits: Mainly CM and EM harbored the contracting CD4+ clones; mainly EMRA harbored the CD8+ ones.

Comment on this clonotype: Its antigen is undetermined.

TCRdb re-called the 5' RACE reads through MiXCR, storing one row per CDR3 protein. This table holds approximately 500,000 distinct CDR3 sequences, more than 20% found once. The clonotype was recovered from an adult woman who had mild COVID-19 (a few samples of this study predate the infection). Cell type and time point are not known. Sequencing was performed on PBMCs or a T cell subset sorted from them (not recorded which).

The CDR3 DNA reads as TGTGCCAGCAGCGCCGTACTAGCGGGGGGCACAGAGAGCTCCTACAATGAGCAGTTCTTC. The encoded protein is CASSAVLAGGTESSYNEQFF. The genes are TRBV3-1 and TRBJ2-1, with 12 bases identical to TRBD2. CDR3 length equals 20 residues. Looked up from germline, CDR1 is LGHDT and CDR2 is YNNKEL (reference sequence). Trimming at V came to 5 bases and at J to 0 bases, leaving 14 bases not matched to a gene.